These 22 T cell receptor beta chains were all obtained from the same sample, sequenced in a study of cytomegalovirus exposure and HLA in healthy donors. Amplification used 60 Vbeta primers and 13 Jbeta primers. Clones were sequenced by immunoSEQ multiplex PCR, and TCRdb holds only the in-frame ones, with some missing. The sample includes around 210,000 clones, 78% of them seen just once. Specimen: PBMCs. Receptor source: a boy between 10 and 17 years old in good health and CMV-seronegative.

The V call is TRBV30, the J call TRBJ1-1; D is undetermined. The CDR3 is made up of 14 amino acids. V was pared by 0 bases and J by 4 bases, with 12 bases between. CDR1 and CDR2 from the germline V gene are GTSNPN and SVGIG (reference sequence). CDR3 bases: TGTGCCTGGAGTGTGGGCCACGAAGGCACTGAAGCTTTCTTT. Its translation: CAWSVGHEGTEAFF.

This chain links TRBV18 with TRBJ1-2; D remains ambiguous. The V gene's germline CDR1 is KGHSH and CDR2 LQKENI. V lost 0 bases, J lost 4 bases, and 12 bases lay in between. The CDR3 is made up of 15 amino acids. CDR3 sequence reads: CASSPPEAVGYGYTF. Written as DNA, the CDR3 is TGTGCCAGCTCACCACCTGAGGCAGTGGGCTATGGCTACACCTTC.

This clone has just a few counts. The V gene is TRBV5-4, the J gene TRBJ1-2; D not certain. CDR1 is SGHNT and CDR2 is YYREEE in the germline V gene (reference sequence). The CDR3 has 19 amino acids. The germline V and J ends were trimmed by 1 base and 0 bases, with 22 bases remaining between them. CDR3 sequence: CASSLFLSADAPTNYGYTF. The CDR3 nucleotides read TGTGCCAGCAGCTTGTTTCTGTCAGCGGATGCCCCTACTAACTATGGCTACACCTTC.

The chain couples TRBV6-1 to TRBJ2-5; 9 nucleotides align to TRBD2. V lost 4 bases, J lost 2 bases, and 14 bases stayed unmatched. Germline CDR1 MNHNS, CDR2 SASEGT. The CDR3 length is 18 residues. CDR3 in DNA: TGTGCCAGCAGTGGGTTGGTAGCGGGAGTTGCAGGGCAAGAGACCCAGTACTTC. Translation gives CASSGLVAGVAGQETQYF.

The V gene is TRBV5-4, the J gene TRBJ2-1; 16 positions agree with TRBD2. Germline lookup yields CDR1 SGHNT and CDR2 YYREEE (reference sequence). V trimming: 3 bases; J trimming: 0 bases; junction bases outside the gene matches: 3. This CDR3 is 18 amino acids long. The CDR3 nucleotides are TGTGCCAGCAGCTCCGGGACTAGCGGGAGGGCCTCCTACAATGAGCAGTTCTTC. Protein sequence: CASSSGTSGRASYNEQFF.

This clone is a singleton in its sample. J is TRBJ2-5 and V is TRBV4-2; D is unresolved. Germline-derived CDR1 and CDR2 are LGHNA and YNFKEQ. The CDR3 sequence is 14 residues long. Trimming shortened V by 3 bases and J by 3 bases, and 11 bases separated the two germline ends. The CDR3 DNA is TGTGCCAGCAGCCAGGCGAGACTGGAAGAGACCCAGTACTTC. This encodes CASSQARLEETQYF.

V is TRBV4-1 and J is TRBJ2-3; TRBD2 matches 8 bases. The CDR3 has 17 amino acids. Trimming at V came to 2 bases and at J to 4 bases, leaving 11 bases not matched to a gene. The V gene's germline CDR1 is MGHRA and CDR2 YSYEKL. The CDR3, as DNA: TGCGCCAGCAGCCAACCGGGACTAGATATTTTGGCAGATACGCAGTATTTT. It encodes CASSQPGLDILADTQYF.

Here the CDR3 reads CATRKGLAGTNEQFF. The DNA of the CDR3 is TGTGCCACCAGAAAGGGACTAGCGGGGACCAATGAGCAGTTCTTC. The gene calls are TRBV2 and TRBJ2-1, with 13 bases identical to TRBD2. The germline gives CDR1 SNHLY, CDR2 FYNNEI. This CDR3 spans 15 amino acids. V gave up 10 bases and J gave up 6 bases; unmatched junction bases: 9.

V is TRBV5-1 and J is TRBJ2-7; 11 bases match TRBD1. With V trimmed by 4 bases and J by 3 bases, 3 bases remained unmatched. Germline V gene lookup returns CDR1 SGHRS and CDR2 YFSETQ. The CDR3 contains 14 residues. Here the CDR3 DNA reads TGCGCCAGCAGCACGGGACAGGGGGACTACGAGCAGTACTTC. Translated, it gives CASSTGQGDYEQYF.

Here the CDR3 reads CASSRTGGFSPLHF. The CDR3, as DNA: TGTGCCAGCAGCCGGACAGGGGGCTTCTCACCCCTCCACTTT. J is TRBJ1-6 and V is TRBV6-5; 11 bases fit TRBD1. CDR3 size: 14 residues. Germline CDR1 and CDR2: MNHEY and SVGAGI. V dropped 6 bases and J dropped 10; count of bases not matched to a gene: 5.

The rearrangement joins TRBV19 to TRBJ1-2; D ambiguous. The CDR3 totals 13 residues. V was cut by 6 bases and J by 3 bases, with 11 bases left in between. The V gene's germline CDR1 is LNHDA and CDR2 SQIVND (reference sequence). The CDR3 bases are TGTGCCAGTAGACAAGACGGGGACTATGGCTACACCTTC. Its translation: CASRQDGDYGYTF.

This clone was recorded once. The genes are TRBV29-1 and TRBJ1-1; 9 bases align to TRBD1. CDR3 size: 13 residues. After removal of 7 bases from V and 4 bases from J, the junction contained 7 bases not matched to a gene. Germline-derived CDR1 and CDR2 are SQVTM and ANQGSEA. The CDR3 DNA sequence: TGCAGCGGTAGGACAGGGGAGGGCACTGAAGCTTTCTTT. Residues: CSGRTGEGTEAFF.

V is TRBV5-1 and J is TRBJ1-1; D may be TRBD1 (6 bases). The germline gives CDR1 SGHRS, CDR2 YFSETQ. With 5 bases removed from V and 3 bases from J, the gap between germline ends came to 20 bases. The CDR3 totals 16 residues. CDR3: CASSPFRGRQDTEAFF. As DNA, the CDR3 is TGCGCCAGCAGTCCTTTTCGGGGTAGACAGGACACTGAAGCTTTCTTT.

The table lists this clone with a few counts. The chain links TRBV30 to TRBJ2-7; D is uncertain. This CDR3 has 11 amino acids. V was pared by 2 bases and J by 3 bases, with 5 bases between. CDR1 is GTSNPN, CDR2 SVGIG, per germline (reference sequence). CDR3 DNA: TGTGCCTGGAGTCTAGACTACGAGCAGTACTTC. Encoded protein: CAWSLDYEQYF. The whole variable domain, filled in from reference TRBV30 and TRBJ2-7, reads SQTIHQWPATLVQPVGSPLSLECTVEGTSNPNLYWYRQAAGRGLQLLFYSVGIGQISSEVPQNLSASRPQDRQFILSSKKLLLSDSGFYLCAWSLDYEQYFGPGTRLTVT.

V usage is TRBV5-5 and J usage is TRBJ1-5; 7 bases map to TRBD1. Trimming removed 4 bases from V and 3 bases from J; junction bases left unmatched: 7. This CDR3 contains 15 residues. Germline V gene data show CDR1 as SGHKS and CDR2 as YYEKEE (reference sequence). CDR3 protein: CASSEGAGFNQPQHF. CDR3 sequence (DNA): TGTGCCAGCAGCGAGGGGGCAGGGTTCAATCAGCCCCAGCATTTT.

The chain employs TRBV18 and TRBJ2-1, with TRBD1 matching 7 bases. This CDR3 contains 14 residues. V lost 3 bases and J lost 4; bases outside the gene matches: 3. Looked up from germline, CDR1 is KGHSH and CDR2 is LQKENI. The CDR3 region is CASSPTTGYNEQFF. CDR3 DNA: TGTGCCAGCTCACCTACGACAGGGTACAATGAGCAGTTCTTC.

The chain employs TRBV25-1 and TRBJ1-1; D possibly corresponds to TRBD1 (5 bases). The germline CDR1 and CDR2 sequences are MGHDK and SYGVNS. The CDR3 has 16 residues. V lost 1 base and J 0 bases, leaving 12 bases between the germline ends. Here the CDR3 reads CASSEFGTGLNTEAFF. CDR3 bases: TGTGCCAGCAGTGAATTTGGAACAGGCCTGAACACTGAAGCTTTCTTT.

This clone has more than one count but fewer than ten. The chain combines TRBV4-1 with TRBJ1-6; 9 bases match TRBD1. Germline V gives CDR1 MGHRA, CDR2 YSYEKL. The CDR3 runs 16 residues. The junction had 8 bases not matched to a gene; V was cut back by 3 bases and J by 8 bases. The CDR3 sequence is CASSQPGQGRHSPLHF. CDR3 DNA: TGCGCCAGCAGCCAGCCGGGACAGGGTCGGCATTCACCCCTCCACTTT.

This clone was detected only once. This chain joins TRBV19 and TRBJ1-2; 8 bases align to TRBD1. This CDR3 region has 16 residues. V shed 5 bases, J shed 1 base, and the junction held 9 bases outside the gene matches. The germline CDR1 and CDR2 sequences are LNHDA and SQIVND (reference sequence). In nucleotides, the CDR3 is TGTGCCAGTAGTCCCCCGGGACAGGCTTATAACTATGGCTACACCTTC. Translation gives CASSPPGQAYNYGYTF. The variable domain in full, completed from reference TRBV19 and TRBJ1-2, reads DGGITQSPKYLFRKEGQNVTLSCEQNLNHDAMYWYRQDPGQGLRLIYYSQIVNDFQKGDIAEGYSVSREKKESFPLTVTSAQKNPTAFYLCASSPPGQAYNYGYTFGSGTRLTVV.

This chain connects TRBV11-2 to TRBJ1-1, with a weak D call TRBD1 (6 bases). The CDR3 extends over 15 amino acids. The V gene's germline CDR1 is SGHAT and CDR2 FQNNGV. Trimming took off 5 bases at V and 1 base at J, with 14 bases between the two ends. CDR3 residues: CASSKGLTGNTEAFF. DNA of the CDR3: TGTGCCAGCAGCAAAGGATTGACAGGGAACACTGAAGCTTTCTTT.

In its sample, this clone was seen a few times. The chain employs TRBV30 and TRBJ1-2; TRBD1 matches 9 bases. J lost 4 bases, V lost 3 bases, and 9 bases had no gene match. CDR1 and CDR2 (germline): GTSNPN, SVGIG (reference sequence). CDR3 length: 15 residues. The DNA for the CDR3 is TGTGCCTGGAGCGCCACCAACAGGGGGCCCTATGGCTACACCTTC. This sequence encodes CAWSATNRGPYGYTF. The variable domain in full, with the rest retrieved from reference TRBV30 and TRBJ1-2, is SQTIHQWPATLVQPVGSPLSLECTVEGTSNPNLYWYRQAAGRGLQLLFYSVGIGQISSEVPQNLSASRPQDRQFILSSKKLLLSDSGFYLCAWSATNRGPYGYTFGSGTRLTVV.

The chain has TRBV10-3 and TRBJ2-2, with D perhaps matching TRBD2 (6 bases). The CDR3 has 16 amino acids. V dropped 4 bases and J dropped 4 bases, with 16 bases sitting between them. CDR1 and CDR2 from the germline V gene are ENHRY and SYGVKD. CDR3 region: CAISGLSGTGTGELFF. CDR3 DNA: TGTGCCATCAGTGGACTTAGCGGAACGGGCACCGGGGAGCTGTTTTTT.